The next 10 T cell receptor beta chains were all read from a single sample in a study of control samples from healthy donors and cancer patients. Sequencing used immunoSEQ multiplex PCR; TCRdb keeps in-frame clones, though not all of them. Of 50,000 to 55,000 clones listed, over 85% are singletons. Sequenced input: blood. The receptors originated from a man aged 30-40 years in good health.

This chain links TRBV2 with TRBJ1-5; 9 nucleotides match TRBD1. The CDR3 has 14 amino acids. Germline values: CDR1 SNHLY, CDR2 FYNNEI. V dropped 5 bases and J dropped 5; count of bases not matched to a gene: 4. The CDR3 loop is CASSSGTGYQPQHF. CDR3 bases: TGTGCCAGCAGTTCCGGGACAGGGTATCAGCCCCAGCATTTT.

J is TRBJ2-7 and V is TRBV6-2 or TRBV6-3; D may match TRBD1 or TRBD2 (6 bases each). The V end was cut by 0 bases, the J end by 3 bases, with 21 bases between. The CDR3 runs 18 residues. Germline-derived CDR1 and CDR2 are MNHEY and SVGEGT. CDR3 amino acids: CASSYSNYGGGPSYEQYF. For the CDR3, the DNA is TGTGCCAGCAGTTACTCGAACTACGGGGGCGGCCCCAGCTACGAGCAGTACTTC.

CDR3 sequence: CASSYLAGGPHEQFF. CDR3 nucleotides: TGTGCCAGCAGTTATCTAGCGGGAGGGCCGCATGAGCAGTTCTTC. The V call is TRBV27, the J call TRBJ2-1, with 12 bases identical to TRBD2. Germline CDR1 MNHEY, CDR2 SMNVEV (reference sequence). The V and J ends lost 4 bases and 8 bases, in that order; junction bases with no gene match: 6. The CDR3 consists of 15 residues.

This chain uses TRBV20-1 with TRBJ2-7; D not resolved. Germline CDR1 DFQATT, CDR2 SNEGSKA (reference sequence). CDR3 length: 13 amino acids. V lost 3 bases, J lost 3 bases, and 12 bases lay in between. CDR3 sequence reads: CSASVPVNYEQYF. CDR3 bases: TGCAGTGCTAGTGTTCCGGTCAACTACGAGCAGTACTTC.

This rearrangement joins TRBV7-9 to TRBJ1-3; unclear D gene. The germline V gene has CDR1 SEHNR and CDR2 FQNEAQ (reference sequence). V lost 0 bases and J 4 bases, leaving 10 bases between the germline ends. This CDR3 contains 15 residues. Here the CDR3 reads CASSLAPGSGNTIYF. The CDR3 DNA reads as TGTGCCAGCAGCTTAGCCCCGGGGTCGGGAAACACCATATATTTT.

This chain links TRBV7-9 with TRBJ1-3; D unresolved. The germline V gene encodes CDR1 SEHNR and CDR2 FQNEAQ (reference sequence). Trimming pared 1 base from V and 7 bases from J, leaving 8 bases between. This CDR3 region has 13 residues. The CDR3 spells CASSLGQDNTIYF. The CDR3 DNA is TGTGCCAGCAGCTTAGGTCAGGACAACACCATATATTTT.

The chain uses TRBV7-8 and TRBJ2-2; D possibly corresponds to TRBD2 (6 bases). The CDR3 covers 16 residues. Trimming removed 1 base at V and 6 bases at J, with 15 bases between. In germline, CDR1 is SGHVS, CDR2 FQNEAQ. CDR3 nucleotide sequence: TGTGCCAGCAGCTTAGGCATCCGACTAGTACCCGGGGAGCTGTTTTTT. Amino acid sequence: CASSLGIRLVPGELFF.

The J gene is TRBJ1-2, the V gene TRBV5-5; 12 bases match TRBD1. CDR1 and CDR2 from the germline V gene are SGHKS and YYEKEE (reference sequence). This CDR3 is built from 15 residues. The V gene end was trimmed by 3 bases and the J gene end by 5 bases; junction bases not matched to a gene: 5. Here the CDR3 reads CASSSGQGAEYGYTF. CDR3 bases: TGTGCCAGCAGCTCGGGACAGGGGGCGGAGTATGGCTACACCTTC. The whole variable domain, remainder taken from reference TRBV5-5 and TRBJ1-2, is DAGVTQSPTHLIKTRGQQVTLRCSPISGHKSVSWYQQVLGQGPQFIFQYYEKEERGRGNFPDRFSARQFPNYSSELNVNALLLGDSALYLCASSSGQGAEYGYTFGSGTRLTVV.

This clone came up once. The V gene is TRBV9, the J gene TRBJ2-5; 7 positions agree with TRBD1. The CDR3 has 15 amino acids. With V trimmed by 4 bases and J by 5 bases, 11 bases remained unmatched. Germline values: CDR1 SGDLS, CDR2 YYNGEE. The CDR3 nucleotides read TGTGCCAGCAGCACCTGGGACAGCACAGGCGAGACCCAGTACTTC. Amino acids: CASSTWDSTGETQYF.

The CDR3 DNA reads TGTGCCAGCAGCCAAGACCCTAGCGGGAGAAGCTACTACTACTACGAGCAGTACTTC. This sequence encodes CASSQDPSGRSYYYYEQYF. This sequence joins TRBV3-1 (or the pseudogene TRBV3-2) and TRBJ2-7; 10 bases map to TRBD2. Germline CDR1 reads LGHDT; CDR2 reads YNNKEL (reference sequence). V was pared by 0 bases and J by 3 bases, with 14 bases of the junction left unmatched. The CDR3 extends over 19 amino acids.